This entry lists 29 T cell receptor beta chains sequenced from one sample in a study of Graves' ophthalmopathy and Graves' hyperthyroidism. The study amplified TCR beta CDR3 regions using RNA transcripts. The library came from an HTBI-primed first-round RT-PCR and a second-round multiplex PCR. TCRdb reprocessed the multiplex PCR reads with MiXCR, giving one entry per CDR3 protein. The sample contains hundreds of thousands of distinct CDR3 sequences, 22% of which appear only once. Source material: peripheral blood. The source of these receptors is a woman aged 18-30 years with stable Graves' hyperthyroidism. Some clones in this sample may be carry-over from other donors' samples.

This sequence joins TRBV13 and TRBJ1-1; 11 bases agree with TRBD1. Germline V gene sequence: CDR1 PRHDT, CDR2 FYEKMQ (reference sequence). The CDR3 contains 17 residues. V shed 5 bases and J 3 bases; nucleotides not matched to a gene: 11. DNA of the CDR3: TGTGCCAGCAGCACCTACAAAGGACAGGGGGCTTACACTGAAGCTTTCTTT. This codes for CASSTYKGQGAYTEAFF.

The table lists this clonotype with many counts. The chain has TRBV5-1 and TRBJ1-5, with TRBD1 identical over 7 bases. This CDR3 spans 14 amino acids. V lost 3 bases, J lost 3 bases, and 3 bases stayed unmatched. Germline V lookup: CDR1 SGHRS, CDR2 YFSETQ. CDR3 sequence: CASSWDSPNQPQHF. The CDR3 nucleotides read TGCGCCAGCAGCTGGGACAGTCCCAATCAGCCCCAGCATTTT.

This clonotype was counted many times. The genes are TRBV7-9 and TRBJ2-5; either TRBD1 or TRBD2 may fit D (5 bases each). The CDR3 runs 13 residues. Germline loops: CDR1 SEHNR, CDR2 FQNEAQ (reference sequence). Deletions cut 5 bases from V and 5 bases from J, with 12 bases between. The CDR3 coding sequence is TGTGCCAGCAGCGCATGGGACGAGGAGACCCAGTACTTC. Its translation: CASSAWDEETQYF.

The chain links TRBV27 to TRBJ1-3, with TRBD1 as a possible D gene (5 bases). CDR3 length: 15 amino acids. V lost 2 bases to trimming and J lost 4 bases, with 12 bases between them. Germline-derived CDR1 and CDR2 are MNHEY and SMNVEV (reference sequence). The DNA of the CDR3 is TGTGCCAGCAGTTTACAGGGTTGGTCCGGAAACACCATATATTTT. Protein product: CASSLQGWSGNTIYF.

The chain recombines TRBV28 with TRBJ2-7; TRBD2 is a possible D gene (5 bases). The CDR3 runs to 15 residues. Germline CDR1 and CDR2: MDHEN and SYDVKM. Trimming removed 6 bases at V and 0 bases at J, with 15 bases between. CDR3 nucleotide sequence: TGTGCCAGCAGCAAATTCGGGGTTCCCTCCTACGAGCAGTACTTC. This encodes CASSKFGVPSYEQYF. Together with reference TRBV28 and TRBJ2-7, the CDR3 gives the full variable domain: DVKVTQSSRYLVKRTGEKVFLECVQDMDHENMFWYRQDPGLGLRLIYFSYDVKMKEKGDIPEGYSVSREKKERFSLILESASTNQTSMYLCASSKFGVPSYEQYFGPGTRLTVT.

The chain employs TRBV6-1 and TRBJ2-5; 11 bases are a match to TRBD2. The CDR3 has 15 amino acids. Per germline, CDR1 MNHNS and CDR2 SASEGT. V gave up 6 bases and J gave up 4 bases; unmatched junction bases: 7. The CDR3 bases are TGTGCCAGCAGCCTACTAGCGGGAGAAGTAGAGACCCAGTACTTC. Translation gives CASSLLAGEVETQYF.

The table lists this clonotype with many counts. The genes are TRBV7-3 and TRBJ2-5, with D unresolved. The V gene lost 6 bases and the J gene lost 2 bases, with 13 bases spanning the gap. Germline CDR1 is SGHTA and CDR2 is FQGTGA. This CDR3 has 14 residues. CDR3 in DNA: TGTGCCAGCAGTTTCGGCCGTCCTCAAGAGACCCAGTACTTC. Translation gives CASSFGRPQETQYF.

This sequence joins TRBV29-1 and TRBJ2-2; 7 bases are shared with TRBD1. Germline CDR1 SQVTM, CDR2 ANQGSEA. The V gene end was trimmed by 5 bases and the J gene end by 4 bases; junction bases not matched to a gene: 4. This CDR3 is built from 13 residues. CDR3 region: CSVSTGRTGELFF. CDR3 bases: TGCAGCGTTTCGACAGGGCGCACCGGGGAGCTGTTTTTT.

This clonotype has at least ten counts. The genes are TRBV10-3 and TRBJ1-5; D ambiguous. V lost 2 bases, J lost 1 base, and 9 bases lay in between. The CDR3 spans 15 residues. Germline assignment: CDR1 ENHRY and CDR2 SYGVKD. The CDR3 protein is CAISEPDNSNQPQHF. The CDR3, as DNA: TGTGCCATCAGTGAGCCAGACAACAGCAATCAGCCCCAGCATTTT.

This clonotype occurred a few times. V and J are TRBV27 and TRBJ2-2; a weak D match, TRBD2 (6 bases). The CDR3 consists of 16 residues. V lost 5 bases and J 0 bases, leaving 13 bases between the germline ends. Germline-derived CDR1 and CDR2 are MNHEY and SMNVEV (reference sequence). CDR3 nucleotides: TGTGCCAGCAGTATACTAGCAGACGCGAACACCGGGGAGCTGTTTTTT. Protein: CASSILADANTGELFF.

The chain links TRBV6-5 to TRBJ1-3; a weak D match, TRBD1 (5 bases). The CDR3 is 15 residues long. Trimming took 0 bases from V and 1 from J, leaving 7 bases between them. Germline V CDR1 and CDR2: MNHEY, SVGAGI. This CDR3 is CASSYSRASGNTIYF. The CDR3 coding sequence is TGTGCCAGCAGTTACTCCAGGGCGTCTGGAAACACCATATATTTT.

This clonotype has just a few counts. This sequence joins TRBV6-1 and TRBJ1-6, with 8 bases aligning to TRBD1. Per the germline V gene, CDR1 is MNHNS and CDR2 is SASEGT. V lost 6 bases, J lost 7 bases, and 14 bases stayed unmatched. The CDR3 contains 17 residues. Written as DNA, the CDR3 is TGTGCCAGCAGCCACAATTCGGGGGACAGGCTAAATTCACCCCTCCACTTT. Its translation is CASSHNSGDRLNSPLHF.

This clonotype was found many times. V usage is TRBV12-3 or TRBV12-4 and J usage is TRBJ1-1; D possibly corresponds to TRBD1 (5 bases). V was pared by 3 bases and J by 5 bases, with 10 bases between. This CDR3 has 13 amino acids. The CDR3 nucleotides are TGTGCCAGCAGTTTGGTGGCAGGGACTGAAGCTTTCTTT. Its translation: CASSLVAGTEAFF.

This clonotype was seen ten or more times. The chain combines TRBV27 with TRBJ2-7; D perhaps matches TRBD1 (5 bases). The ends were cut back, 2 bases at V and 7 bases at J, with 15 bases in the middle. Germline assignment: CDR1 MNHEY and CDR2 SMNVEV (reference sequence). The CDR3 loop spans 14 amino acids. This CDR3 is CASSLMTALGEQYF. The CDR3 region has the DNA TGTGCCAGCAGTTTAATGACAGCTCTGGGGGAGCAGTACTTC.

The chain links TRBV30 to TRBJ1-5; tentative D call: TRBD1 (6 bases). CDR1 is GTSNPN and CDR2 is SVGIG in the germline V gene (reference sequence). This CDR3 region has 14 residues. The germline V and J ends were trimmed by 0 bases and 6 bases, with 12 bases remaining between them. The CDR3, as DNA: TGTGCCTGGAGTGTAACTACACAGGGTCAGCCCCAGCATTTT. Translated, it gives CAWSVTTQGQPQHF. The full variable domain, rest sourced from reference TRBV30 and TRBJ1-5, is SQTIHQWPATLVQPVGSPLSLECTVEGTSNPNLYWYRQAAGRGLQLLFYSVGIGQISSEVPQNLSASRPQDRQFILSSKKLLLSDSGFYLCAWSVTTQGQPQHFGDGTRLSIL.

As concerns this clonotype: This may stem from a read error, because a much larger clone lies one nucleotide away. The J gene is TRBJ1-2, the V gene TRBV18, with D possibly matching TRBD1 (5 bases). Germline CDR1 KGHSH, CDR2 LQKENI. This CDR3 is built from 14 residues. The CDR3 DNA is TGTGACAGCTCACCACCCTCAGGGAGTAATGGCTACACCTTC. Translation gives CDSSPPSGSNGYTF.

This chain uses TRBV6-2 or TRBV6-3 with TRBJ1-6; tentatively, D is TRBD1 (6 bases). CDR3 length equals 15 residues. The germline V gene has CDR1 MNHEY and CDR2 SVGEGT. Trimming cost V 7 bases and J 9 bases, with 19 bases left between them. The CDR3 protein is CASTHTAGGSSPLHF. The CDR3 bases are TGTGCCAGCACTCATACGGCTGGGGGCTCTTCACCCCTCCACTTT.

This clonotype was seen many times. The gene calls are TRBV15 and TRBJ1-2; 10 bases match TRBD1. CDR1 is LNHNV, CDR2 YYDKDF, per germline (reference sequence). This CDR3 is 15 amino acids long. With 5 bases clipped from V and 0 bases from J, the junction kept 3 bases outside the gene matches. The CDR3: CATSLGQGANYGYTF. The CDR3, as DNA: TGTGCCACCAGCCTCGGACAGGGGGCTAACTATGGCTACACCTTC.

The chain uses TRBV5-1 and TRBJ2-7; D is ambiguous. The ends were cut back, 5 bases at V and 0 bases at J, with 12 bases in the middle. Germline lookup yields CDR1 SGHRS and CDR2 YFSETQ. There are 14 residues in the CDR3. The CDR3 spells CASRLTGYSYEQYF. As DNA, the CDR3 is TGCGCCAGCAGGTTGACCGGATACTCCTACGAGCAGTACTTC.

Ten or more counts support this clonotype. This chain connects TRBV20-1 to TRBJ1-1; 9 positions match TRBD1. The CDR3 covers 12 residues. The germline CDR1 and CDR2 sequences are DFQATT and SNEGSKA (reference sequence). The J segment lost 6 bases and the V segment lost 6 bases, leaving 5 bases of the junction unmatched. This chain's CDR3 is CSADRGVSEAFF. The CDR3 nucleotides are TGCAGTGCAGACAGGGGGGTGTCTGAAGCTTTCTTT.

There are many counts of this clonotype. This chain joins TRBV20-1 and TRBJ1-5; D gene ambiguous. V lost 2 bases, J lost 0 bases, and 8 bases lay in between. The CDR3 is 14 amino acids. Germline CDR1 and CDR2: DFQATT and SNEGSKA (reference sequence). The CDR3 loop reads CSARRSYSNQPQHF. As DNA, the CDR3 is TGCAGTGCTAGAAGGAGCTATAGCAATCAGCCCCAGCATTTT.

The chain combines TRBV12-3 or TRBV12-4 with TRBJ1-2; no clear D. CDR3 length equals 13 residues. Trimming took 5 bases from V and 8 from J, leaving 15 bases between them. As DNA, the CDR3 is TGTGCCAGCAGTATCAGTGTCGGCAAAGGCTACACCTTC. Translated, it gives CASSISVGKGYTF.

V usage is TRBV11-2 and J usage is TRBJ2-7; TRBD2 agrees at 11 bases. The CDR3 has 16 residues. V dropped 4 bases and J dropped 3; count of bases not matched to a gene: 8. Germline lookup yields CDR1 SGHAT and CDR2 FQNNGV. The CDR3 reads CASSSPRLAGNYEQYF. The CDR3 region has the DNA TGTGCCAGCAGCTCGCCCCGACTAGCGGGGAACTACGAGCAGTACTTC.

This clonotype has only a few counts. The chain is built from TRBV28 and TRBJ2-1; 13 positions match TRBD2. CDR1 is MDHEN and CDR2 is SYDVKM in the germline V gene. Germline trimming cut 7 bases from V and 7 bases from J; bases unmatched to any gene: 4. CDR3 length: 14 amino acids. CDR3 sequence: CASTPTSGRNEQFF. The CDR3 DNA reads TGTGCCAGCACCCCGACTAGCGGGAGGAATGAGCAGTTCTTC.

The genes are TRBV3-1 and TRBJ1-2; no clear D. The CDR3 contains 16 residues. V was clipped by 5 bases and J by 6 bases, with 22 bases between them. Germline CDR1 LGHDT, CDR2 YNNKEL (reference sequence). CDR3 DNA sequence: TGTGCCAGCAGCGAGAAACGGGCCGGCTCATTACATGGCTACACCTTC. Translated, it gives CASSEKRAGSLHGYTF.

This clonotype showed up many times. This chain uses TRBV27 with TRBJ2-7; TRBD1 aligns across 8 bases. CDR1 is MNHEY and CDR2 is SMNVEV in the germline V gene (reference sequence). The CDR3 is made up of 15 amino acids. V was clipped by 2 bases and J by 0 bases; unmatched bases: 3. The DNA for the CDR3 is TGTGCCAGCAGTTTAGCGACAGGGGCCTCCTACGAGCAGTACTTC. Translation: CASSLATGASYEQYF.

As to this clonotype: It may be a read error: a sequence one base away is much more abundant. The chain links TRBV28 to TRBJ1-1; 7 bases are a match to TRBD1. In germline, CDR1 is MDHEN, CDR2 SYDVKM. CDR3 length: 14 amino acids. CDR3 sequence: CASSLYGQVQRACF. As DNA, the CDR3 is TGTGCCAGCAGTTTATACGGACAGGTACAAAGGGCTTGCTTT.

About this clonotype itself: The junction departs from the called germline gene at one end, perhaps through a read error. The rearrangement uses TRBV6-1 and TRBJ2-4; 9 positions match TRBD1. The germline V gene has CDR1 MNHNS and CDR2 SASEGT. The CDR3 spans 18 residues. The CDR3 sequence: CASSRTLQRRDRENIKYF. Here the CDR3 DNA reads TGTGCCAGCAGTCGCACGCTCCAACGCCGGGACAGGGAAAACATTAAGTACTTC.

In this sample, this clonotype turned up many times. This chain joins TRBV29-1 and TRBJ2-7; 12 bases align to TRBD2. CDR1 and CDR2 (germline): SQVTM, ANQGSEA. Trimming cost V 2 bases and J 6 bases; bases outside gene matches: 2. The CDR3 covers 13 residues. CDR3 loop: CSVELAGGLEQYF. The CDR3 bases are TGCAGCGTTGAACTAGCGGGAGGGCTCGAGCAGTACTTC.